These 18 T cell receptor beta chains originate from one sample sequenced in a study of regulatory T cells in long-lasting Graves disease. Arm-PCR of CDR3 regions and iRepertoire HTBI primers were used to build TCR beta libraries. TCRdb re-derived calls from the multiplex PCR reads in MiXCR, one entry per CDR3 protein. The repertoire consists of fewer than 650,000 distinct CDR3 sequences, with about 16% occurring once and the leading ten covering around 13%. Described time point: newly diagnosed GD, antithyroid drugs for less than 3 months. There was RNA extracted from PBMCs, and the TCR library was made from it. This same sample was also part of a study on T cells in Graves' hyperthyroidism and ophthalmopathy.

Sample: peripheral blood mononuclear cells (PBMCs), taken at new diagnosis, from a patient treated with antithyroid drugs. The receptor set was obtained from a man younger than 30 with Graves disease.

This clonotype was picked up one time. It may be a read error: a sequence one base away is much more abundant. The chain has TRBV4-1 and TRBJ2-5; either TRBD1 or TRBD2 may supply D (5 bases each). The CDR3 has 15 amino acids. CDR1 and CDR2 (germline): MGHRA, YSYEKL. V shed 1 base and J shed 1 base, with 10 bases lying between them. CDR3 in amino acids: CASSQVTGGQETQYF. DNA of the CDR3: TGCGCCAGCAGCCAAGTTACAGGAGGCCAAGAGACCCAGTACTTC.

The chain employs TRBV6-2 or TRBV6-3 and TRBJ2-4, with D perhaps assigned TRBD1 or TRBD2 (6 bases each). The CDR3 has 14 amino acids. Germline values: CDR1 MNHEY, CDR2 SVGEGT. Deletions cut 5 bases from V and 9 bases from J, with 17 bases between. The CDR3 loop is CASSEWGAEGIQYF. As DNA, the CDR3 is TGTGCCAGCAGTGAATGGGGGGCGGAGGGCATTCAGTACTTC.

The rearrangement joins TRBV6-1 to TRBJ2-3; 9 positions match TRBD2. Per germline, CDR1 MNHNS and CDR2 SASEGT. J gave up 5 bases and V 6 bases, and 9 bases lay outside the gene matches. This CDR3 has 15 amino acids. The CDR3 bases are TGTGCCAGCAGGGGTAGCGGGAGAGGAGGAGATACGCAGTATTTT. This translates into CASRGSGRGGDTQYF.

The rearrangement joins TRBV29-1 to TRBJ2-3; tentative D call: TRBD1 (6 bases). Trimming took off 0 bases at V and 1 base at J, with 14 bases between the two ends. The CDR3 runs to 16 residues. Germline CDR1 and CDR2: SQVTM and ANQGSEA. The CDR3 loop is CSVEDRGGAGTDTQYF. CDR3 nucleotides: TGCAGCGTTGAAGATCGAGGGGGTGCCGGCACAGATACGCAGTATTTT.

The CDR3 DNA reads TGTGCCAGCAGCTTGGGAGGGAGATCATCGAACACCGGGGAGCTGTTTTTT. Residues: CASSLGGRSSNTGELFF. The chain is built from TRBV5-5 and TRBJ2-2, with a possible D match to TRBD2 (5 bases). The V gene lost 0 bases and the J gene lost 0 bases, with 12 bases spanning the gap. Germline loops: CDR1 SGHKS, CDR2 YYEKEE (reference sequence). This CDR3 has 17 residues. Full variable domain (rest looked up from reference TRBV5-5 and TRBJ2-2): DAGVTQSPTHLIKTRGQQVTLRCSPISGHKSVSWYQQVLGQGPQFIFQYYEKEERGRGNFPDRFSARQFPNYSSELNVNALLLGDSALYLCASSLGGRSSNTGELFFGEGSRLTVL.

For this clonotype: Just one base apart from a much larger clone, this may be a read error. This rearrangement joins TRBV27 to TRBJ1-5, with 8 bases that match TRBD1. There are 13 residues in the CDR3. Germline V gene sequence: CDR1 MNHEY, CDR2 SMNVEV (reference sequence). The V gene end was trimmed by 8 bases and the J gene end by 3 bases; junction bases not matched to a gene: 3. This CDR3 is CASGTGLNQPQHF. CDR3 sequence (DNA): TGTGCCAGCGGGACAGGCCTCAATCAGCCCCAGCATTTT.

This clonotype was counted at least ten times. The CDR3 here is CASSEGGVLTEAFF. DNA of the CDR3: TGTGCCAGCAGTGAAGGGGGGGTTCTGACTGAAGCTTTCTTT. The rearrangement joins TRBV2 to TRBJ1-1; a weak D match, TRBD1 (5 bases). This CDR3 region has 14 residues. Germline values: CDR1 SNHLY, CDR2 FYNNEI. V lost 1 base to trimming and J lost 5 bases, with 11 bases between them.

There are many counts of this clonotype. The chain carries TRBV27 and TRBJ2-1; D is perhaps TRBD1 or TRBD2 (5 bases each). The CDR3 totals 16 residues. Trimming removed 4 bases at V and 0 bases at J, with 13 bases between. CDR1 and CDR2 from the germline V gene are MNHEY and SMNVEV (reference sequence). This CDR3 is CASSSQGGGSYNEQFF. The CDR3 coding sequence is TGTGCCAGCAGTTCCCAGGGCGGAGGCTCCTACAATGAGCAGTTCTTC.

This chain joins TRBV20-1 and TRBJ2-3, with 8 bases fitting TRBD2. The V and J ends lost 3 bases and 2 bases, in that order; junction bases with no gene match: 7. The CDR3 sequence is 15 residues long. The germline CDR1 and CDR2 sequences are DFQATT and SNEGSKA (reference sequence). DNA of the CDR3: TGCAGTGCTAGGGCGGGAGGCAGGACCACAGATACGCAGTATTTT. Its protein product is CSARAGGRTTDTQYF.

The rearrangement uses TRBV20-1 and TRBJ2-5; 9 nucleotides match TRBD1. This CDR3 is built from 13 residues. V lost 7 bases, J lost 2 bases, and 5 bases stayed unmatched. Germline assignment: CDR1 DFQATT and CDR2 SNEGSKA (reference sequence). The CDR3 here is CSVSDRGQETQYF. In nucleotides, the CDR3 is TGCAGTGTTTCTGACAGGGGGCAAGAGACCCAGTACTTC.

This clonotype occurred a few times. The chain uses TRBV19 and TRBJ2-1, with TRBD1 matching 11 bases. Trimming removed 4 bases from V and 5 bases from J; junction bases left unmatched: 7. This CDR3 is built from 16 residues. CDR1 is LNHDA, CDR2 SQIVND, per germline (reference sequence). This chain's CDR3 is CASSTHRDRGDNEQFF. CDR3 sequence (DNA): TGTGCCAGTAGTACCCACCGGGACAGGGGGGACAATGAGCAGTTCTTC.

This clonotype was counted a few times. The rearrangement joins TRBV9 to TRBJ2-5, with no clear D. Germline-derived CDR1 and CDR2 are SGDLS and YYNGEE. The CDR3 loop spans 16 amino acids. V was shortened by 0 bases and J by 7 bases, with 19 bases between the two germline ends. CDR3 sequence reads: CASSVGSPPGWGTQYF. As DNA, the CDR3 is TGTGCCAGCAGCGTAGGGTCCCCCCCAGGTTGGGGGACCCAGTACTTC. Full variable domain (rest looked up from reference TRBV9 and TRBJ2-5): DSGVTQTPKHLITATGQRVTLRCSPRSGDLSVYWYQQSLDQGLQFLIQYYNGEERAKGNILERFSAQQFPDLHSELNLSSLELGDSALYFCASSVGSPPGWGTQYFGPGTRLLVL.

This clonotype has ten or more counts. This chain joins TRBV5-1 and TRBJ2-2; 8 bases are shared with TRBD1. V gave up 1 base and J gave up 5 bases; unmatched junction bases: 4. CDR1 is SGHRS and CDR2 is YFSETQ in the germline V gene. The CDR3 has 15 residues. This chain's CDR3 is CASSLTGGVTGELFF. CDR3 DNA sequence: TGCGCCAGCAGCTTGACAGGGGGTGTTACCGGGGAGCTGTTTTTT.

There are many counts of this clonotype. This sequence joins TRBV11-2 and TRBJ2-3, with 11 nucleotides matching TRBD2. The V segment lost 3 bases and the J segment 5 bases; nucleotides outside the gene matches: 10. The germline gives CDR1 SGHAT, CDR2 FQNNGV. The CDR3 covers 17 residues. The CDR3 coding sequence is TGTGCCAGCAGCTTCACGGATAGCGGGAGGGCCGGAGATACGCAGTATTTT. Its translation: CASSFTDSGRAGDTQYF. The full variable domain, rest sourced from reference TRBV11-2 and TRBJ2-3, is EAGVAQSPRYKIIEKRQSVAFWCNPISGHATLYWYQQILGQGPKLLIQFQNNGVVDDSQLPKDRFSAERLKGVDSTLKIQPAKLEDSAVYLCASSFTDSGRAGDTQYFGPGTRLTVL.

This clonotype was seen ten or more times. The chain recombines TRBV6-1 with TRBJ2-7; D ambiguous. This CDR3 comprises 14 residues. Per germline, CDR1 MNHNS and CDR2 SASEGT. V dropped 10 bases and J dropped 5 bases, with 21 bases sitting between them. In DNA, the CDR3 is TGTGCCATAACGCGAGGACCCGTCGTCGACGAGCAGTACTTC. Residues: CAITRGPVVDEQYF.

The rearrangement uses TRBV20-1 and TRBJ1-3; weak D call: TRBD1 (5 bases). CDR1 DFQATT and CDR2 SNEGSKA come from the germline V gene (reference sequence). The CDR3 length is 13 residues. V was clipped by 6 bases and J by 3 bases, with 12 bases between them. CDR3 sequence: CSARWDGGNTIYF. The CDR3 DNA reads TGCAGTGCCCGGTGGGACGGTGGAAACACCATATATTTT.

This clonotype showed up just a few times. The rearrangement joins TRBV12-3 or TRBV12-4 to TRBJ1-6; 8 bases match TRBD1. The CDR3 consists of 13 residues. V shed 4 bases and J 8 bases; nucleotides not matched to a gene: 1. CDR3 residues: CASSSGQDSPLHF. The DNA of the CDR3 is TGTGCCAGCAGTTCGGGACAGGATTCACCCCTCCACTTT.

This clonotype has a count of ten or more. The chain carries TRBV15 and TRBJ2-1; possible D gene TRBD2, 6 bases. CDR3 length: 15 amino acids. V gave up 6 bases and J gave up 2 bases, with 14 bases separating them. Germline V gene lookup returns CDR1 LNHNV and CDR2 YYDKDF (reference sequence). The CDR3 here is CATSIGRWAYNEQFF. CDR3 coding DNA: TGTGCCACCAGTATCGGGAGATGGGCCTACAATGAGCAGTTCTTC.